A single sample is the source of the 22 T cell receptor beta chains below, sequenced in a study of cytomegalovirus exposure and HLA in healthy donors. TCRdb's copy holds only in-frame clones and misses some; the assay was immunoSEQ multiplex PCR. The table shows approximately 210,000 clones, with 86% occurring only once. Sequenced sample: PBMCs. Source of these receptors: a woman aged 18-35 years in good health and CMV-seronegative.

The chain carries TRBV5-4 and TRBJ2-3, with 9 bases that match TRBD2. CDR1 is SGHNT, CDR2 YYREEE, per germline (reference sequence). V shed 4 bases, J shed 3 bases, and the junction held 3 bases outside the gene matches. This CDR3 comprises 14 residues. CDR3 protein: CASSRGGATDTQYF. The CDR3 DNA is TGTGCCAGCAGCCGCGGGGGGGCAACAGATACGCAGTATTTT. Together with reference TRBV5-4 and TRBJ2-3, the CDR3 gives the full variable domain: ETGVTQSPTHLIKTRGQQVTLRCSSQSGHNTVSWYQQALGQGPQFIFQYYREEENGRGNFPPRFSGLQFPNYSSELNVNALELDDSALYLCASSRGGATDTQYFGPGTRLTVL.

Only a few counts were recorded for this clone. The CDR3 region has the DNA TGTGCCAGCAGTTTAAGTCAGGGGATTAGCCACTTT. Translating gives CASSLSQGISHF. This sequence joins TRBV28 and TRBJ1-6, with D perhaps TRBD1 (6 bases). V was shortened by 2 bases and J by 18 bases, with 14 bases between the two germline ends. The germline CDR1 and CDR2 sequences are MDHEN and SYDVKM. CDR3 length: 12 amino acids.

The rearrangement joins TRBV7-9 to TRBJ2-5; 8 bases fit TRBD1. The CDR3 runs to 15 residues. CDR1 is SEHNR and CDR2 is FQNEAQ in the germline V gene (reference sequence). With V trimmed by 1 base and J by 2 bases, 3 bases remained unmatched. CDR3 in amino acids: CASSLGQGTQETQYF. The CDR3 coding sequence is TGTGCCAGCAGCTTAGGACAGGGGACACAAGAGACCCAGTACTTC.

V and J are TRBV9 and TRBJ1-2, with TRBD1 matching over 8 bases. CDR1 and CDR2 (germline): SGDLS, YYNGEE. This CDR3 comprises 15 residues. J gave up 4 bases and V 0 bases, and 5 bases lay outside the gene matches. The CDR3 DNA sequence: TGTGCCAGCAGCGTAGAGTCAGGGGGCGTCTATGGCTACACCTTC. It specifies CASSVESGGVYGYTF.

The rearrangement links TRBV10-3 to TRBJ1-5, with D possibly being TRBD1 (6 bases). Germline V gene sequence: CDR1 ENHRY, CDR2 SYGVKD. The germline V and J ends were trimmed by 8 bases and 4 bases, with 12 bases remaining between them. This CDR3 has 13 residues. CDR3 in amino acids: CAIAGGANQPQHF. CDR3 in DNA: TGTGCCATCGCCGGGGGGGCGAATCAGCCCCAGCATTTT.

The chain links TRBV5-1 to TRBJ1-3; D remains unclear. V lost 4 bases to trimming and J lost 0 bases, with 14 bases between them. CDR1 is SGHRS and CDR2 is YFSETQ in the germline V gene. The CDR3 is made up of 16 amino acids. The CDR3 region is CASSRGDGGSGNTIYF. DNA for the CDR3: TGCGCCAGCAGCCGTGGGGATGGAGGCTCTGGAAACACCATATATTTT.

The CDR3 nucleotides are TGTGCCAGCAGATACCGGGACAGGGCTGTAGATACGCAGTATTTT. As protein: CASRYRDRAVDTQYF. The rearrangement uses TRBV6-5 and TRBJ2-3; 9 bases align to TRBD1. The germline V gene encodes CDR1 MNHEY and CDR2 SVGAGI. The CDR3 length is 15 residues. The V segment lost 6 bases and the J segment 5 bases; nucleotides outside the gene matches: 9.

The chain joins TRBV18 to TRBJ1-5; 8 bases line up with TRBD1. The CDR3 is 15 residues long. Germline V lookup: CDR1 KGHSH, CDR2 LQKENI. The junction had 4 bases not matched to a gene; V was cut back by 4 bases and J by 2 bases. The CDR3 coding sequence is TGTGCCAGCTCACTACAGGGACAGGGCAATCAGCCCCAGCATTTT. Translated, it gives CASSLQGQGNQPQHF.

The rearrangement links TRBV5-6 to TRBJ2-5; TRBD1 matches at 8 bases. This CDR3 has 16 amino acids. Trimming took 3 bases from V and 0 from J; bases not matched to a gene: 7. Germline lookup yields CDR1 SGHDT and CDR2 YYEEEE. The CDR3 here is CASSSRGQGYQETQYF. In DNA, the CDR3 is TGTGCCAGCAGCTCCAGGGGGCAGGGGTACCAAGAGACCCAGTACTTC.

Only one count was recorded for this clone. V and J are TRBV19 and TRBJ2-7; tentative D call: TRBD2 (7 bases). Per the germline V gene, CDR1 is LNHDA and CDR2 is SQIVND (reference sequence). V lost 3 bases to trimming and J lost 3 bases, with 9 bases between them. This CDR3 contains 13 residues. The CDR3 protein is CASSMGGLYEQYF. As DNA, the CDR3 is TGTGCCAGTAGTATGGGGGGGCTCTACGAGCAGTACTTC.

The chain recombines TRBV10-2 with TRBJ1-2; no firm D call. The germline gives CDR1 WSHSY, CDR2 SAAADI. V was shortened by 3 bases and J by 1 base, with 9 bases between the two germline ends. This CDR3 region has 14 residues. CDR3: CASSEPELNYGYTF. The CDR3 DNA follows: TGCGCCAGCAGTGAACCGGAGCTTAACTATGGCTACACCTTC.

The CDR3 is CASSPRLAGEADTQYF. In DNA form, the CDR3 reads TGCGCCAGCAGCCCGAGACTAGCGGGAGAGGCAGATACGCAGTATTTT. The chain joins TRBV5-1 to TRBJ2-3, with TRBD2 matching 12 bases. Trimming took 4 bases from V and 4 from J; bases not matched to a gene: 7. CDR3 length equals 16 residues. The germline V gene encodes CDR1 SGHRS and CDR2 YFSETQ. Full variable domain (rest looked up from reference TRBV5-1 and TRBJ2-3): KAGVTQTPRYLIKTRGQQVTLSCSPISGHRSVSWYQQTPGQGLQFLFEYFSETQRNKGNFPGRFSGRQFSNSRSEMNVSTLELGDSALYLCASSPRLAGEADTQYFGPGTRLTVL.

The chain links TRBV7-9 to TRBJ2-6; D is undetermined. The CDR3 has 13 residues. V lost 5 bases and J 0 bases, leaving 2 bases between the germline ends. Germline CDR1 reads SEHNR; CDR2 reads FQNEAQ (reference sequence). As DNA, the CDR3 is TGTGCCAGCAGCCACTCTGGGGCCAACGTCCTGACTTTC. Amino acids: CASSHSGANVLTF.

The CDR3 protein is CASRSVLTGSNQPQHF. Written as DNA, the CDR3 is TGTGCCAGTCGTAGTGTATTGACAGGGAGCAATCAGCCCCAGCATTTT. The V and J genes are TRBV19 and TRBJ1-5; TRBD1 agrees at 7 bases. Germline trimming cut 8 bases from V and 1 base from J; bases unmatched to any gene: 11. The germline gives CDR1 LNHDA, CDR2 SQIVND (reference sequence). This CDR3 region has 16 residues.

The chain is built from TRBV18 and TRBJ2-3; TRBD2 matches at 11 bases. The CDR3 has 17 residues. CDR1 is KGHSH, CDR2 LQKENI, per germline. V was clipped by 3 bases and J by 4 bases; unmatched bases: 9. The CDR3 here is CASSPRLAGGRADTQYF. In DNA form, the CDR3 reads TGTGCCAGCTCACCCCGATTAGCGGGGGGGAGGGCAGATACGCAGTATTTT. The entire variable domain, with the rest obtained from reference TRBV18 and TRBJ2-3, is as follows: NAGVMQNPRHLVRRRGQEARLRCSPMKGHSHVYWYRQLPEEGLKFMVYLQKENIIDESGMPKERFSAEFPKEGPSILRIQQVVRGDSAAYFCASSPRLAGGRADTQYFGPGTRLTVL.

The CDR3 sequence: CASTFGGQKPDYEQYF. As DNA, the CDR3 is TGTGCCAGCACCTTCGGCGGGCAGAAACCCGATTACGAGCAGTACTTC. The chain joins TRBV7-7 to TRBJ2-7; possibly TRBD2 for D (5 bases). The V and J ends lost 7 bases and 4 bases respectively, with 23 bases between them. Per germline, CDR1 SSHAT and CDR2 FNYEAQ (reference sequence). This CDR3 region has 16 residues.

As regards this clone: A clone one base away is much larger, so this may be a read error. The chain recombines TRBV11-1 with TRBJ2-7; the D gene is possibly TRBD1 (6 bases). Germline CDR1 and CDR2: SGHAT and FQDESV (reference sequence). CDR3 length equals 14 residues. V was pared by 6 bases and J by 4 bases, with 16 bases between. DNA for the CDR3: TGTGCCAGCAGTCCCGGGACAAACTCTTACGAGCAGTACTTC. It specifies CASSPGTNSYEQYF.

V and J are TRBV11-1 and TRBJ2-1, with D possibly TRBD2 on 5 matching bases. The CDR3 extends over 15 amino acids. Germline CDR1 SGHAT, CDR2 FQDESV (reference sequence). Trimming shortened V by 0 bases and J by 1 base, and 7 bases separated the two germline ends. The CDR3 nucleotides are TGTGCCAGCAGCTTAGCGGGAGTATCCTACAATGAGCAGTTCTTC. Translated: CASSLAGVSYNEQFF.

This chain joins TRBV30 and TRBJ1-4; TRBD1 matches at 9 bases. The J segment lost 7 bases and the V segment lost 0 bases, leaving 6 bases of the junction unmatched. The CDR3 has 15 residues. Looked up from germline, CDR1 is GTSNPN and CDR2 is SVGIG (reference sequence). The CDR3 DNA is TGTGCCTGGAGTGTATGGGACAGGGCGGGTGAAAAACTGTTTTTT. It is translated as CAWSVWDRAGEKLFF. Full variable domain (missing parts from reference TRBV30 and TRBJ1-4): SQTIHQWPATLVQPVGSPLSLECTVEGTSNPNLYWYRQAAGRGLQLLFYSVGIGQISSEVPQNLSASRPQDRQFILSSKKLLLSDSGFYLCAWSVWDRAGEKLFFGSGTQLSVL.

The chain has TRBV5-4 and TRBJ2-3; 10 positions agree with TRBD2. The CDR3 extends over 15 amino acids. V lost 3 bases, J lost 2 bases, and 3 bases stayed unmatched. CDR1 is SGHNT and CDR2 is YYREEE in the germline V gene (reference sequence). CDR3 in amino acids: CASSSTSGATDTQYF. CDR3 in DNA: TGTGCCAGCAGCTCCACTAGCGGGGCCACAGATACGCAGTATTTT.

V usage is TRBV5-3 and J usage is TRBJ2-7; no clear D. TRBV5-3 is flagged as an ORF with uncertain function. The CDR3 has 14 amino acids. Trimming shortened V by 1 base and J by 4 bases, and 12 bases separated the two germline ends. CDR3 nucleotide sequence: TGTGCCAGAAGCTTGTGGGCAGGAAAATACGAGCAGTACTTC. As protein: CARSLWAGKYEQYF.

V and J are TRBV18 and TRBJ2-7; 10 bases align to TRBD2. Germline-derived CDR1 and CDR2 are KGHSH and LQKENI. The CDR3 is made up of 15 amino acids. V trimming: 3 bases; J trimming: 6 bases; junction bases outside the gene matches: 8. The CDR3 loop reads CASSPQAGGLAEQYF. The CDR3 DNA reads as TGTGCCAGCTCACCTCAAGCGGGAGGGCTTGCCGAGCAGTACTTC.